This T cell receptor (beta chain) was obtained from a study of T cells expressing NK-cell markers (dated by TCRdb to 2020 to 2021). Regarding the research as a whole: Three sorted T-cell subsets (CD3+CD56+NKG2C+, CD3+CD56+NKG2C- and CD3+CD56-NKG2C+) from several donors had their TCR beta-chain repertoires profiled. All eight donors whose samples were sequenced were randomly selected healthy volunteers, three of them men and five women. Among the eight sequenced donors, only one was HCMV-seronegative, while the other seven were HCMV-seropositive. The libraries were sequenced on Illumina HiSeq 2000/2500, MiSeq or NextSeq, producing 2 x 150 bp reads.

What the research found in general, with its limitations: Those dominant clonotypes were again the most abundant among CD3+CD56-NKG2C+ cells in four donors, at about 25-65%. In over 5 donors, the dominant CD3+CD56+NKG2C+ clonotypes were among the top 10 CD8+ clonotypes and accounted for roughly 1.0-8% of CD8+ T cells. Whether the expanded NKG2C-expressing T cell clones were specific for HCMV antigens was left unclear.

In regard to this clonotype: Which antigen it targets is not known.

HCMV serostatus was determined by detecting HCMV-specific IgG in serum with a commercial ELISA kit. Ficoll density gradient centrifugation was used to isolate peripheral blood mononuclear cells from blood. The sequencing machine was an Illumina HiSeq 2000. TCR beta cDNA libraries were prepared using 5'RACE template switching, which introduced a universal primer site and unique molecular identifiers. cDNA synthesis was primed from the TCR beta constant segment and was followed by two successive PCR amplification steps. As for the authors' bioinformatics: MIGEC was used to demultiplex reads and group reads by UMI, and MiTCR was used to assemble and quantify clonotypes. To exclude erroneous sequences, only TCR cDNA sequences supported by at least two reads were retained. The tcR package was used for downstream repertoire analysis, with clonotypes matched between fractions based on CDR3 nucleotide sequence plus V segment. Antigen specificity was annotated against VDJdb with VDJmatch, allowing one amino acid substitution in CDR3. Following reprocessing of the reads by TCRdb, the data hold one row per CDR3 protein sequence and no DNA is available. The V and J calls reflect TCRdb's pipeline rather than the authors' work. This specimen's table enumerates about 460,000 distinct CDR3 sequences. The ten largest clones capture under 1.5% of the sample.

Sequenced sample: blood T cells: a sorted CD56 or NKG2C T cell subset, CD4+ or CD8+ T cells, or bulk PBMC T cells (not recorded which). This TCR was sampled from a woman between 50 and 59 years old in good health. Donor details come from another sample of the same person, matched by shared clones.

The CDR3 region has the sequence CASSGQRTTGELFF. The chain employs TRBV19 and TRBJ2-2; TCRdb names TRBD1, which stays unverified in the absence of DNA. Measured from the cysteine to the phenylalanine, the CDR3 is 14 residues long. No coding sequence is recorded. CDR1 and CDR2 are read off the germline V gene (reference sequence) as LNHDA and SQIVND. The full variable domain, completed from the reference TRBV19 and TRBJ2-2 proteins outside the CDR3, reads DGGITQSPKYLFRKEGQNVTLSCEQNLNHDAMYWYRQDPGQGLRLIYYSQIVNDFQKGDIAEGYSVSREKKESFPLTVTSAQKNPTAFYLCASSGQRTTGELFFGEGSRLTVL.